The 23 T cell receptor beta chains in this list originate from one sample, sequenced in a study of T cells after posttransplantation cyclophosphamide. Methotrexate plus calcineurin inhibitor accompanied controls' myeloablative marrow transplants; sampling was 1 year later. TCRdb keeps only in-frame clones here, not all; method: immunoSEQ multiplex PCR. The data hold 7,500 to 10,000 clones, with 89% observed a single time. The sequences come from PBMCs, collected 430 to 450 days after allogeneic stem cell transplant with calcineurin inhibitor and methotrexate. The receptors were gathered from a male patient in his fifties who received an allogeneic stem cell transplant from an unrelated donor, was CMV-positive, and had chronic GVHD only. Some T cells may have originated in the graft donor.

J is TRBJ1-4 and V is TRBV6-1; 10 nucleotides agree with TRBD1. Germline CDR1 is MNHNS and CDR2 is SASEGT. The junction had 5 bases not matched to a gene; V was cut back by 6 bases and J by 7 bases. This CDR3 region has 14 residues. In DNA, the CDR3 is TGTGCCAGCAGAACGGGACAGGGGAGTGAAAAACTGTTTTTT. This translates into CASRTGQGSEKLFF.

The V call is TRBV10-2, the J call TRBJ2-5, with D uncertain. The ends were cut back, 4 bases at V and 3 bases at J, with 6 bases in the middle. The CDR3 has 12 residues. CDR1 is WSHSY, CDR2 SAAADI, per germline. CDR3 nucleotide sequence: TGCGCCAGCAGTGCCCGGGAAGAGACCCAGTACTTC. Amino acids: CASSAREETQYF.

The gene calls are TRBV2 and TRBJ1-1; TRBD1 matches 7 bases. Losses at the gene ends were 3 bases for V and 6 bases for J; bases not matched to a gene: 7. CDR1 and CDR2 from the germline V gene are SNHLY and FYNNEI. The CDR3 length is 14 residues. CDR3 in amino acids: CASSETGRGSEAFF. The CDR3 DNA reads TGTGCCAGCAGTGAGACAGGGCGAGGATCTGAAGCTTTCTTT.

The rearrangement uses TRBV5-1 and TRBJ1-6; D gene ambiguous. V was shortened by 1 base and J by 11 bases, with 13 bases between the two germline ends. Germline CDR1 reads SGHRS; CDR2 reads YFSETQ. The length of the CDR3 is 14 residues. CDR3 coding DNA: TGCGCCAGCAGCTTGAACCCCTCGAGTCCACCCCTCCACTTT. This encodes CASSLNPSSPPLHF. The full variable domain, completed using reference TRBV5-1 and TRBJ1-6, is KAGVTQTPRYLIKTRGQQVTLSCSPISGHRSVSWYQQTPGQGLQFLFEYFSETQRNKGNFPGRFSGRQFSNSRSEMNVSTLELGDSALYLCASSLNPSSPPLHFGNGTRLTVT.

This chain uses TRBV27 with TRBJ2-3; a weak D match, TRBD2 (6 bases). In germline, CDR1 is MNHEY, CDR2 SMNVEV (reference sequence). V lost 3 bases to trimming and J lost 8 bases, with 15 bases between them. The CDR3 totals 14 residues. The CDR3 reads CASSLGGGAGTQYF. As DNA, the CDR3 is TGTGCCAGCAGTTTGGGGGGAGGAGCAGGTACGCAGTATTTT.

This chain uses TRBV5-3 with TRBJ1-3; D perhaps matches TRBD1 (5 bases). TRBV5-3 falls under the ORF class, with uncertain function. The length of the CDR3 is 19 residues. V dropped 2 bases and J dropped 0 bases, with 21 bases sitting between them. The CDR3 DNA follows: TGTGCCAGAAGCTTCGGGTCACGACAGAAGAGTTTCTCTGGAAACACCATATATTTT. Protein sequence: CARSFGSRQKSFSGNTIYF.

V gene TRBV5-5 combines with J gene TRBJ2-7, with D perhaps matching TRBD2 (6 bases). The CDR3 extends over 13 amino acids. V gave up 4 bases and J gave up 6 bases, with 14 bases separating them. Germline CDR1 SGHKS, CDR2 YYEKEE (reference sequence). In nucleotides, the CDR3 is TGTGCCAGCAGCCTCGGGGGATGGGGCGAGCAGTACTTC. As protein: CASSLGGWGEQYF.

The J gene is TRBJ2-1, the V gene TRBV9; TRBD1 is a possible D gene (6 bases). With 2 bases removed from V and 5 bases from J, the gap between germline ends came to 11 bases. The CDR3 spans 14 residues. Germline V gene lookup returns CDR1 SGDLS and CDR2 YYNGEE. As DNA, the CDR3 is TGTGCCAGCAGCGTGGCAGGGGAAGACAATGAGCAGTTCTTC. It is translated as CASSVAGEDNEQFF. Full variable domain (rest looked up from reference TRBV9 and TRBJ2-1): DSGVTQTPKHLITATGQRVTLRCSPRSGDLSVYWYQQSLDQGLQFLIQYYNGEERAKGNILERFSAQQFPDLHSELNLSSLELGDSALYFCASSVAGEDNEQFFGPGTRLTVL.

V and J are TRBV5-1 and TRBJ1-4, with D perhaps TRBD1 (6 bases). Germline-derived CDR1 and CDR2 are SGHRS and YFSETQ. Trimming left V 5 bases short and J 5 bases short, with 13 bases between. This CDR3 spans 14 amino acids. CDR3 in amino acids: CASSSDQGNEKLFF. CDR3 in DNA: TGCGCCAGCAGTTCAGATCAGGGGAATGAAAAACTGTTTTTT. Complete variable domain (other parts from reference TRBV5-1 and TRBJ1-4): KAGVTQTPRYLIKTRGQQVTLSCSPISGHRSVSWYQQTPGQGLQFLFEYFSETQRNKGNFPGRFSGRQFSNSRSEMNVSTLELGDSALYLCASSSDQGNEKLFFGSGTQLSVL.

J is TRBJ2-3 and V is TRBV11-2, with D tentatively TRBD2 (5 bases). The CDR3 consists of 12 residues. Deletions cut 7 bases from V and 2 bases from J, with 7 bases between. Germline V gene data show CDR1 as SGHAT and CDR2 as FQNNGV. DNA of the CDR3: TGTGCCAGCACCGACTACACAGATACGCAGTATTTT. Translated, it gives CASTDYTDTQYF.

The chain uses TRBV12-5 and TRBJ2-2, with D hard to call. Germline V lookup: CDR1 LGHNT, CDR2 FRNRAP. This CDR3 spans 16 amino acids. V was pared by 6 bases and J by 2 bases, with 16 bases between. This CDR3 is CASGTLLLPNTGELFF. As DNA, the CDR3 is TGTGCTAGTGGCACCCTTTTACTGCCAAACACCGGGGAGCTGTTTTTT. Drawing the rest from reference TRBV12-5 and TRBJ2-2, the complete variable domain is DARVTQTPRHKVTEMGQEVTMRCQPILGHNTVFWYRQTMMQGLELLAYFRNRAPLDDSGMPKDRFSAEMPDATLATLKIQPSEPRDSAVYFCASGTLLLPNTGELFFGEGSRLTVL.

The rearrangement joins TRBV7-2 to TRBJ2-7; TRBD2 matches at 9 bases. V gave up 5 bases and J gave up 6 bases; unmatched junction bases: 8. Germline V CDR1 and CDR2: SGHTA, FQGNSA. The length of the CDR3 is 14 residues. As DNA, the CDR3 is TGTGCCAGCAGCCCAGAGGGCGGGGGGGGCGAGCAGTACTTC. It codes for CASSPEGGGGEQYF. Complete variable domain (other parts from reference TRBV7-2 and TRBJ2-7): GAGVSQSPSNKVTEKGKDVELRCDPISGHTALYWYRQSLGQGLEFLIYFQGNSAPDKSGLPSDRFSAERTGGSVSTLTIQRTQQEDSAVYLCASSPEGGGGEQYFGPGTRLTVT.

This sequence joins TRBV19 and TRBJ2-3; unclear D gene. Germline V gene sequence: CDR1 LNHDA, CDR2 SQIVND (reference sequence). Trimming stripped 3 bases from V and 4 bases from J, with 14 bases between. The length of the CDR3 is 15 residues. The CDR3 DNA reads TGTGCCAGTAGTATCTTAGGTCAGGAAGCAGATACGCAGTATTTT. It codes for CASSILGQEADTQYF.

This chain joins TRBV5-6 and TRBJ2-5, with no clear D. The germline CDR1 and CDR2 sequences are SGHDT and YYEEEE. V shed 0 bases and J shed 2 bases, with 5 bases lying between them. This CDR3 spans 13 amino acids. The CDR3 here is CASSLEQQETQYF. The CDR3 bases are TGTGCCAGCAGCTTGGAACAGCAAGAGACCCAGTACTTC.

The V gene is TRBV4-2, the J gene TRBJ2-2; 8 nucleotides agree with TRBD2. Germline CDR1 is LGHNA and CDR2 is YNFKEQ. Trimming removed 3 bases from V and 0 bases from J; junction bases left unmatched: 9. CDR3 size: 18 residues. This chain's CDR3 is CASSHPPIAGPNTGELFF. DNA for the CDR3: TGTGCCAGCAGCCACCCCCCAATAGCGGGACCGAACACCGGGGAGCTGTTTTTT.

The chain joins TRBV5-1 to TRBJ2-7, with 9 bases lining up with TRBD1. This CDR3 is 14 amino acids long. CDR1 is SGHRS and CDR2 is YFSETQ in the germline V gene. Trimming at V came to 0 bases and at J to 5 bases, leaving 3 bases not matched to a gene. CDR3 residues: CASSLGDRVHEQYF. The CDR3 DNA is TGCGCCAGCAGCTTGGGGGACAGGGTCCACGAGCAGTACTTC.

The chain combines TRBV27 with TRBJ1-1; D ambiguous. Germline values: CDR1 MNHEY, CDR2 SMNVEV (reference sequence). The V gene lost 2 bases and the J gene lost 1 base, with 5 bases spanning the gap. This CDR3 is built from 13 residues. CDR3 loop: CASSLRGNTEAFF. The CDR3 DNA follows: TGTGCCAGCAGTTTAAGAGGGAACACTGAAGCTTTCTTT.

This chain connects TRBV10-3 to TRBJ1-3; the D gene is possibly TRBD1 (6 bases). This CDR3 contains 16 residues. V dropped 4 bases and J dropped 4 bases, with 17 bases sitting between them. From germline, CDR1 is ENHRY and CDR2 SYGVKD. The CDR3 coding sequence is TGTGCCATCAGTGCAGGGAAGGGGGTAGGAGGAAACACCATATATTTT. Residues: CAISAGKGVGGNTIYF.

The DNA for the CDR3 is TGTGCCAGCAGCTTATTTAATGTCGGCAGGCCCTACGAGCAGTACTTC. Its protein product is CASSLFNVGRPYEQYF. J is TRBJ2-7 and V is TRBV5-8; D unresolved. Germline CDR1 is SGHTS and CDR2 is YDEGEE. Trimming took off 2 bases at V and 2 bases at J, with 17 bases between the two ends. There are 16 residues in the CDR3. The full variable domain, rest sourced from reference TRBV5-8 and TRBJ2-7, is EAGVTQSPTHLIKTRGQQATLRCSPISGHTSVYWYQQALGLGLQFLLWYDEGEERNRGNFPPRFSGRQFPNYSSELNVNALELEDSALYLCASSLFNVGRPYEQYFGPGTRLTVT.

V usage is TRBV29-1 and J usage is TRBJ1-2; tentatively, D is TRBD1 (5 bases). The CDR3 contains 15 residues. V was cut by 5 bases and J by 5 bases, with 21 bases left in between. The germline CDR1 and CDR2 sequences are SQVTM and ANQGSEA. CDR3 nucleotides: TGCAGCGTTCCCGGGCGGGGGGAGGAGGTTTATGGCTACACCTTC. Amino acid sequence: CSVPGRGEEVYGYTF. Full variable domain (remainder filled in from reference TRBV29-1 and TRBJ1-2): SAVISQKPSRDICQRGTSLTIQCQVDSQVTMMFWYRQQPGQSLTLIATANQGSEATYESGFVIDKFPISRPNLTFSTLTVSNMSPEDSSIYLCSVPGRGEEVYGYTFGSGTRLTVV.

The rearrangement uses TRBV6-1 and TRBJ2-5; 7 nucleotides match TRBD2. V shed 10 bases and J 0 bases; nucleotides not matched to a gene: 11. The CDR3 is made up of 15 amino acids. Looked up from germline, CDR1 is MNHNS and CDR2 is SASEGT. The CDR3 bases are TGTGCCAACGGCCGGGTAGCGGGCTACCAAGAGACCCAGTACTTC. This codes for CANGRVAGYQETQYF.

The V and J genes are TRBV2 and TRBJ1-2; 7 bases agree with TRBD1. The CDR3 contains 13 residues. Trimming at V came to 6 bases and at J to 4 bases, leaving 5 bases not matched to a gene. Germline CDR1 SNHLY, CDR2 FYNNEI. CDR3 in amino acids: CASSLDRVYGYTF. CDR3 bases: TGTGCCAGCAGCCTCGACAGGGTCTATGGCTACACCTTC.

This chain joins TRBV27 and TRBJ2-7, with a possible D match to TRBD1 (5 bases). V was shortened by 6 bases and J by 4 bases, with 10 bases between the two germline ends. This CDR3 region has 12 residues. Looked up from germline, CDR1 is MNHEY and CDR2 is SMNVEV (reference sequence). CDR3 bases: TGTGCCAGCAGGGACACACAATACGAGCAGTACTTC. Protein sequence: CASRDTQYEQYF.